This T cell receptor beta chain was documented in a study of T cell clonality in common variable immunodeficiency. Caucasian heritage predominated among both patients and controls. With 2 bases clipped from V and 0 bases from J, the junction kept 4 bases outside the gene matches. Germline lookup yields CDR1 MNHEY and CDR2 SVGEGT. The CDR3 spans 16 residues. This clone was detected many times. Antigen specificity is unknown. Read coverage stops 3 residues before the CDR3 terminus; the germline J gene supplies the remainder. Study-level points and caveats: Compared with controls, CVID subjects had fewer shared TCRbeta clones.

CVID and control samples used equivalent genomic DNA input. Clones were read by immunoSEQ multiplex PCR, and TCRdb kept only the in-frame ones, dropping some. Listed here are more than 65,000 clones without any singletons, the top ten holding approximately 0.8%. The source of this sequence is a person aged 18 to 69 in good health. Input material: peripheral blood mononuclear cells. The V call is TRBV6-2 or TRBV6-3, the J call TRBJ2-3, with 8 bases that match TRBD1. CDR3 protein: CASSYGQGLSTDTQYF. CDR3 DNA (partial): TGTGCCAGCAGTTACGGACAGGGCCTTAGCACAGATACG.